The rows below give T cell receptor beta chains drawn from one sample of a study of vaccination and CD4 T cells after COVID-19. TCRdb reprocessed the PCR reads via MiXCR and lists one record per CDR3 protein. The repertoire holds thousands of distinct CDR3 sequences, with around 19% as singletons. The antigens these receptors bind are not known. The specimen was CD4+ T cells from blood, cultured in vitro. The receptors stem from a human donor who had recovered from COVID-19. Both conserved end residues are part of each CDR3. The D gene is left open where the match is weak. Where a row states a size, it is once, few, many or the class of an expanded clone; other rows omit it.

NA	TRBV6-1	TRBJ2-7	few	CAIRDTSYEQYF	TGTGCCATCCGGGACACCTCCTACGAGCAGTACTTC
TRBD2	TRBV7-3	TRBJ2-3	NA	CASSQRLAGGGTDTQYF	TGTGCCAGCAGCCAAAGACTAGCGGGAGGGGGAACAGATACGCAGTATTTT
TRBD2	TRBV20-1	TRBJ2-5	medium-sized	CSASLAGYQETQYF	TGCAGTGCTAGTCTAGCGGGGTACCAAGAGACCCAGTACTTC
TRBD1	TRBV6-5	TRBJ1-2	NA	CASSYSHRGVYGYTF	TGTGCCAGCAGTTACTCCCACAGGGGGGTCTATGGCTACACCTTC
TRBD2	TRBV5-4	TRBJ2-7	few	CASSTSGGRYEQYF	TGTGCCAGCAGCACCAGCGGGGGGAGATACGAGCAGTACTTC
TRBD2	TRBV7-9	TRBJ2-5	NA	CASSGRLAGVQETQYF	TGTGCCAGCAGCGGACGACTAGCGGGGGTCCAAGAGACCCAGTACTTC
TRBD1	TRBV11-2	TRBJ1-4	NA	CASSKSGTGDEKLFF	TGTGCCAGCAGCAAGTCCGGGACAGGGGATGAAAAACTGTTTTTT
TRBD2	TRBV20-1	TRBJ2-5	NA	CSAGPPGLAGDQETQYF	TGCAGTGCTGGGCCGCCGGGACTAGCGGGAGACCAAGAGACCCAGTACTTC
NA	TRBV14	TRBJ1-1	medium-sized	CASSLTGPTEAFF	TGTGCCAGCAGCCTCACAGGTCCCACTGAAGCTTTCTTT
TRBD2	TRBV2	TRBJ2-5	NA	CASSPLAGEGWAQYF	TGTGCCAGCAGTCCCCTAGCGGGGGAGGGATGGGCCCAGTACTTC
NA	TRBV2	TRBJ1-2	NA	CASTRQGLDGYTF	TGTGCCAGCACTCGCCAGGGGTTGGATGGCTACACCTTC
NA	TRBV18	TRBJ1-2	few	CASSPPSQILNYGYTF	TGTGCCAGCTCACCACCATCCCAGATCCTTAACTATGGCTACACCTTC
NA	TRBV11-2	TRBJ1-6	NA	CASSLVGGGDSPLHF	TGTGCCAGCAGCTTAGTTGGCGGCGGGGATTCACCCCTCCACTTT
NA	TRBV19	TRBJ1-6	NA	CASKEGNSYNSPLHF	TGTGCCAGTAAAGAGGGAAACTCCTATAATTCACCCCTCCACTTT
NA	TRBV5-1	TRBJ2-2	NA	CASSLEIGELFF	TGCGCCAGCAGCCTGGAGATCGGGGAGCTGTTTTTT
NA	TRBV6-1	TRBJ2-2	large	CASSKGQGRTGELFF	TGTGCCAGCAGCAAAGGTCAGGGCCGCACCGGGGAGCTGTTTTTT
NA	TRBV6-1	TRBJ1-5	medium-sized	CASSEGNQPQHF	TGTGCCAGCAGTGAAGGCAATCAGCCCCAGCATTTT
TRBD2	TRBV30	TRBJ2-1	NA	CAWSVRSSGALNNEQFF	TGTGCCTGGAGTGTTAGGTCTAGCGGGGCTCTCAACAATGAGCAGTTCTTC
TRBD1	TRBV7-2	TRBJ1-2	medium-sized	CASSSADRGVRGYTF	TGTGCCAGCAGCTCAGCCGACAGGGGAGTGCGCGGCTACACCTTC
NA	TRBV6-5	TRBJ1-1	large	CASSYGGTEAFF	TGTGCCAGCAGTTACGGGGGGACTGAAGCTTTCTTT
NA	TRBV5-6	TRBJ2-7	NA	CASSLPGSRGPYEQYF	TGTGCCAGCAGCTTGCCGGGCTCCAGGGGCCCCTACGAGCAGTACTTC
TRBD2	TRBV29-1	TRBJ2-1	few	CSVDPETSGDGGQFF	TGCAGCGTTGATCCCGAGACTAGCGGGGACGGGGGGCAGTTCTTC
NA	TRBV7-2	TRBJ2-1	NA	CASSLGPMVDEQFF	TGTGCCAGCAGCTTGGGGCCAATGGTGGATGAGCAGTTCTTC
TRBD1	TRBV19	TRBJ1-2	large	CATSDRGLSNYGYTF	TGTGCCACCTCGGACAGGGGGCTTTCTAACTATGGCTACACCTTC
NA	TRBV2	TRBJ2-7	medium-sized	CASRETGEQYF	TGTGCCAGCAGAGAGACAGGCGAGCAGTACTTC
NA	TRBV10-3	TRBJ1-5	few	CAISLDGDQPQHF	TGTGCCATCAGTCTGGACGGAGATCAGCCCCAGCATTTT
TRBD2	TRBV27	TRBJ2-7	NA	CASSPSSSGGNSYEQYF	TGTGCCAGCAGTCCCTCATCCAGCGGGGGTAACTCCTACGAGCAGTACTTC